Shown below are 15 T cell receptor beta chains from a single sample sequenced in a study of blood T cell repertoires in COVID-19. The method was immunoSEQ multiplex PCR; TCRdb's version includes in-frame clones alone and lacks a portion of them. The profile shows 400,000 to 450,000 clones, approximately 89% of them singletons. Material: peripheral blood. The receptors come from a woman aged 50 to 65 with COVID-19, enrolled during active disease.

This chain connects TRBV6-1 to TRBJ1-2, with a weak D call TRBD1 (5 bases). CDR1 and CDR2 from the germline V gene are MNHNS and SASEGT. Trimming cost V 2 bases and J 2 bases, with 12 bases left between them. The CDR3 spans 15 residues. CDR3 in amino acids: CASSEQKDTNYGYTF. The CDR3, as DNA: TGTGCCAGCAGTGAACAAAAGGACACAAACTATGGCTACACCTTC.

CDR3 nucleotide sequence: TGTGCCAGCAGTTTGAGGAGGGCTTTCTTT. Its protein is CASSLRRAFF. The chain uses TRBV12-3 or TRBV12-4 and TRBJ1-1; D gene unclear. V was pared by 3 bases and J by 11 bases, with 7 bases between. The CDR3 runs to 10 residues.

This chain joins TRBV5-1 and TRBJ2-7; possibly TRBD2 for D (6 bases). V was trimmed by 4 bases and J by 7 bases, leaving 24 bases between them. The germline gives CDR1 SGHRS, CDR2 YFSETQ. The CDR3 is 16 residues long. The CDR3 DNA reads TGCGCCAGCAGCGCAACGCCAAAGGGTTCCCGGGGGGAGCAGTACTTC. It codes for CASSATPKGSRGEQYF.

V and J are TRBV2 and TRBJ1-4, with D uncertain. The CDR3 consists of 13 residues. Trimming took 6 bases from V and 4 from J, leaving 9 bases between them. Germline loops: CDR1 SNHLY, CDR2 FYNNEI. The CDR3 is CASRVLVNEKLFF. The CDR3 nucleotides read TGTGCCAGCAGAGTCTTAGTTAATGAAAAACTGTTTTTT. The full variable domain, rest sourced from reference TRBV2 and TRBJ1-4, is EPEVTQTPSHQVTQMGQEVILRCVPISNHLYFYWYRQILGQKVEFLVSFYNNEISEKSEIFDDQFSVERPDGSNFTLKIRSTKLEDSAMYFCASRVLVNEKLFFGSGTQLSVL.

V is TRBV7-9 and J is TRBJ2-3, with a weak D call TRBD1 (6 bases). The germline V and J ends were trimmed by 5 bases and 5 bases, with 17 bases remaining between them. CDR1 and CDR2 (germline): SEHNR, FQNEAQ (reference sequence). The CDR3 spans 15 residues. The CDR3 here is CASSPRQVGIDTQYF. CDR3 bases: TGTGCCAGCAGCCCGCGACAGGTGGGAATAGATACGCAGTATTTT.

The chain couples TRBV27 to TRBJ1-1; a weak D match, TRBD1 (5 bases). Germline V gives CDR1 MNHEY, CDR2 SMNVEV (reference sequence). The CDR3 is made up of 14 amino acids. V was shortened by 0 bases and J by 11 bases, with 16 bases between the two germline ends. CDR3 in amino acids: CASSLSSEGVAAFF. The CDR3 nucleotides are TGTGCCAGCAGTTTATCATCAGAAGGGGTCGCCGCTTTCTTT.

In its sample, this clone was seen once. The chain recombines TRBV11-1 with TRBJ1-2; D not resolved. Trimming stripped 5 bases from V and 3 bases from J, with 10 bases between. Germline CDR1 SGHAT, CDR2 FQDESV (reference sequence). There are 13 residues in the CDR3. The CDR3 spells CASSPAEDYGYTF. The CDR3 DNA reads TGTGCCAGCAGCCCTGCCGAGGACTATGGCTACACCTTC.

The chain has TRBV2 and TRBJ1-3; TRBD1 matches at 9 bases. V gave up 5 bases and J gave up 2 bases; unmatched junction bases: 4. The CDR3 is 15 amino acids. The germline V gene encodes CDR1 SNHLY and CDR2 FYNNEI. CDR3 bases: TGTGCCAGCAGTCCTACAGGGGGCCCTGGAAACACCATATATTTT. Its protein product is CASSPTGGPGNTIYF.

The V call is TRBV10-3, the J call TRBJ2-1; possibly TRBD2 for D (6 bases). CDR3 length: 13 amino acids. V was clipped by 4 bases and J by 8 bases, with 12 bases between them. The germline V gene encodes CDR1 ENHRY and CDR2 SYGVKD. In nucleotides, the CDR3 is TGTGCCATCAGTGGAACGGGGGACCATGAGCAGTTCTTC. Translation: CAISGTGDHEQFF.

CDR3 region: CASHDRGNDQPQHF. CDR3 in DNA: TGTGCCAGCCATGACAGGGGGAATGATCAGCCCCAGCATTTT. The V and J genes are TRBV28 and TRBJ1-5; 9 nucleotides align to TRBD1. Trimming cost V 8 bases and J 5 bases; bases outside gene matches: 7. The CDR3 contains 14 residues. Germline V CDR1 and CDR2: MDHEN, SYDVKM.

This chain connects TRBV27 to TRBJ1-4; 8 nucleotides align to TRBD1. The V gene's germline CDR1 is MNHEY and CDR2 SMNVEV (reference sequence). The CDR3 has 15 residues. The junction had 11 bases not matched to a gene; V was cut back by 10 bases and J by 4 bases. CDR3 DNA sequence: TGTGCCACGCTCCCTACAGGGGGGAGTAATGAAAAACTGTTTTTT. Its protein product is CATLPTGGSNEKLFF.

The CDR3 spells CASSLERHSSYEQYF. CDR3 sequence (DNA): TGTGCCAGCAGCTTAGAAAGACACAGCTCCTACGAGCAGTACTTC. The chain couples TRBV5-4 to TRBJ2-7; no clear D gene. This CDR3 contains 15 residues. Trimming left V 2 bases short and J 0 bases short, with 12 bases between. Looked up from germline, CDR1 is SGHNT and CDR2 is YYREEE (reference sequence).

This clone has a single count. This rearrangement joins TRBV19 to TRBJ1-2; 8 nucleotides line up with TRBD1. Germline loops: CDR1 LNHDA, CDR2 SQIVND (reference sequence). The CDR3 is made up of 13 amino acids. V trimming: 5 bases; J trimming: 7 bases; junction bases outside the gene matches: 6. The CDR3 protein is CASSEDRESGYTF. In DNA form, the CDR3 reads TGTGCCAGTAGTGAGGACAGGGAAAGTGGCTACACCTTC.

The chain employs TRBV5-4 and TRBJ1-2, with 8 bases identical to TRBD1. V lost 0 bases and J lost 8; bases outside the gene matches: 9. The CDR3 sequence is 15 residues long. Germline V gene lookup returns CDR1 SGHNT and CDR2 YYREEE (reference sequence). The CDR3 sequence is CASSLERQGAKGYTF. The CDR3, as DNA: TGTGCCAGCAGCTTGGAGCGGCAGGGGGCAAAAGGCTACACCTTC.

This clone came up once. The V call is TRBV7-9, the J call TRBJ1-3; D gene ambiguous. V lost 8 bases and J 0 bases, leaving 14 bases between the germline ends. This CDR3 contains 15 residues. Germline lookup yields CDR1 SEHNR and CDR2 FQNEAQ (reference sequence). CDR3 nucleotides: TGTGCCAGCTCATTGACTAGGGTCTCTGGAAACACCATATATTTT. Amino acid sequence: CASSLTRVSGNTIYF.